This TCR beta chain was sequenced during a study of neurological immune-mediated disorders. Time point: longitudinal time-point 1 (baseline). Germline CDR1 and CDR2: SGHTA and FQGNSA. This CDR3 has 15 residues. The germline V and J ends were trimmed by 3 bases and 1 base, with 11 bases remaining between them. This clonotype was counted many times. The cDNA was synthesized by means of template-switch 5'RACE, which was carried out with 10-nucleotide random UMIs. Every sequencing run produced over 160 million TCR-beta sequences, and the sequences from any one run covered 15-18 subjects. From the 5' RACE reads, TCRdb called clonotypes with MiXCR, one entry per CDR3 protein. Of 70,000 to 75,000 distinct CDR3 sequences in the sample, about an eighth were seen once.

This chain connects TRBV7-2 to TRBJ2-3; D perhaps matches TRBD1 (5 bases). Sequenced sample: PBMCs. This sequence was found in a female donor with HTLV-1-associated myelopathy (HAM/TSP). CDR3 region: CASSFGPGRTDTQYF. Written as DNA, the CDR3 is TGTGCCAGCAGCTTTGGGCCAGGGCGCACAGATACGCAGTATTTT.